This T cell receptor beta chain was retrieved from a study of liver allograft versus peripheral blood T cells. About the research overall: Intrahepatic T cell receptor repertoires from transplanted livers were compared against repertoires in recipients' peripheral blood. Study observations and caveats: There were reportedly differences between T cell receptor repertoires inside liver allografts and those in peripheral blood.

The germline V and J ends were trimmed by 4 bases and 8 bases, with 10 bases remaining between them. The CDR3 contains 13 residues. Germline assignment: CDR1 SGDLS and CDR2 YYNGEE. A remark on this clonotype: The antigen is undetermined.

TCRdb reprocessed the reads via MiXCR and lists one record per CDR3 protein. The profile shows around 1,800 distinct CDR3 sequences, roughly 16% of them singletons. The clonotype comes from a human patient who had a liver transplant. A subset of T cells may come from the graft donor. The chain is built from TRBV9 and TRBJ1-6; perhaps TRBD1 as D (5 bases). CDR3 loop: CASSSEGYSPLHF. CDR3 DNA sequence: TGTGCCAGCAGCTCAGAGGGGTATTCACCCCTCCACTTT. The full variable domain, with the rest looked up from reference TRBV9 and TRBJ1-6, is DSGVTQTPKHLITATGQRVTLRCSPRSGDLSVYWYQQSLDQGLQFLIQYYNGEERAKGNILERFSAQQFPDLHSELNLSSLELGDSALYFCASSSEGYSPLHFGNGTRLTVT.